What follows are 27 T cell receptor beta chains derived from one specimen sequenced in a study of CD8 T cells in ankylosing spondylitis. Their antigens remain unidentified. Study-wide findings and caveats: Made up of under 10 highly homologous variants, a TCR beta motif appeared characteristic of ankylosing spondylitis blood.

A single record per CDR3 protein comes from TCRdb applying MiXCR to the 5' RACE reads. Of roughly 700,000 distinct CDR3 sequences in the sample, around a fifth were seen once. Sequenced input: blood, either unsorted or a sorted T cell fraction (not recorded which). The receptors shown here come from a male donor with ankylosing spondylitis.

This clonotype appeared a few times. The chain uses TRBV6-2 or TRBV6-3 and TRBJ1-5, with TRBD1 identical over 7 bases. The CDR3 loop spans 15 amino acids. The V segment lost 6 bases and the J segment 4 bases; nucleotides outside the gene matches: 9. CDR1 and CDR2 (germline): MNHEY, SVGEGT. CDR3 in amino acids: CASRTRTGLNQPQHF. The CDR3 bases are TGTGCCAGCAGGACGCGGACAGGCTTGAATCAGCCCCAGCATTTT.

This clonotype came up a few times. This chain uses TRBV10-2 with TRBJ1-5, with D perhaps matching TRBD1 (6 bases). The V end was cut by 3 bases, the J end by 9 bases, with 15 bases between. Germline V gives CDR1 WSHSY, CDR2 SAAADI. The CDR3 loop spans 14 amino acids. The CDR3 DNA reads as TGCGCCAGCAGTGACTCACAGGGAGCGCGGCCCCAGCATTTT. Translating it yields CASSDSQGARPQHF.

The chain links TRBV14 to TRBJ2-3, with D maybe TRBD2 (6 bases). CDR3 length: 14 residues. V was shortened by 4 bases and J by 9 bases, with 17 bases between the two germline ends. The germline CDR1 and CDR2 sequences are SGHDN and FVKESK. CDR3 bases: TGTGCCAGCAGCCCTGGAGGGCTTGGCGGAACGCAGTATTTT. Protein: CASSPGGLGGTQYF.

This rearrangement joins TRBV13 to TRBJ2-3; 10 bases line up with TRBD2. Germline loops: CDR1 PRHDT, CDR2 FYEKMQ (reference sequence). The CDR3 totals 19 residues. Trimming removed 2 bases from V and 2 bases from J; junction bases left unmatched: 13. The chain's CDR3 is CASSLFPVVLAGATDTQYF. The CDR3 nucleotides are TGTGCCAGCAGCTTATTCCCAGTGGTTCTAGCGGGGGCCACAGATACGCAGTATTTT.

The table lists this clonotype with many counts. Germline is not matched at one junction end, which may reflect a read error. This chain joins TRBV20-1 and TRBJ2-2, with a tentative D call TRBD2 (5 bases). The germline V gene encodes CDR1 DFQATT and CDR2 SNEGSKA (reference sequence). The CDR3 consists of 14 residues. For the CDR3, the DNA is TGCAGTGCTATCAGGATAGCGAAAACCGGGGAGCTGTTTTTT. Protein product: CSAIRIAKTGELFF.

The genes are TRBV10-3 and TRBJ1-4; D call uncertain. Looked up from germline, CDR1 is ENHRY and CDR2 is SYGVKD. V lost 0 bases, J lost 4 bases, and 3 bases lay in between. The CDR3 runs to 13 residues. The CDR3 here is CAISESLNEKLFF. The CDR3 DNA reads as TGTGCCATCAGTGAGTCGCTTAATGAAAAACTGTTTTTT.

This chain links TRBV25-1 with TRBJ2-7; TRBD1 aligns across 9 bases. This CDR3 is built from 13 residues. V lost 6 bases and J lost 4; bases outside the gene matches: 4. Germline CDR1 MGHDK, CDR2 SYGVNS. This CDR3 is CASRQGARYEQYF. In DNA, the CDR3 is TGTGCCAGCAGACAGGGGGCGCGGTACGAGCAGTACTTC.

The chain carries TRBV10-3 and TRBJ2-1; 10 positions match TRBD2. The ends lost 5 bases at V and 7 bases at J; junction bases unmatched: 11. This CDR3 is 16 amino acids long. Germline CDR1 ENHRY, CDR2 SYGVKD. CDR3 nucleotides: TGTGCCATCAGTACCCCTAGCGGGAGCTTGGTAAATGAGCAGTTCTTC. Amino acid sequence: CAISTPSGSLVNEQFF.

The chain carries TRBV6-1 and TRBJ1-5; the D is unclear. This CDR3 has 14 amino acids. V gave up 10 bases and J gave up 7 bases, with 20 bases separating them. From germline, CDR1 is MNHNS and CDR2 SASEGT. CDR3 amino acids: CAIREILGGQPQHF. CDR3 sequence (DNA): TGTGCCATACGTGAAATCCTCGGAGGACAGCCCCAGCATTTT.

This clonotype was recorded a few times. V usage is TRBV24-1 and J usage is TRBJ2-7; unclear D gene. Looked up from germline, CDR1 is KGHDR and CDR2 is SFDVKD. V was clipped by 1 base and J by 3 bases, with 6 bases between them. This CDR3 is 13 amino acids long. In DNA, the CDR3 is TGTGCCACCAGTGATTTTCCCTACTACGAGCAGTACTTC. It is translated as CATSDFPYYEQYF.

This clonotype has a single count. The chain recombines TRBV6-4 with TRBJ1-1; 12 bases align to TRBD1. Germline CDR1 reads MRHNA; CDR2 reads SNTAGT. Trimming cost V 0 bases and J 7 bases; bases outside gene matches: 3. CDR3 length equals 15 residues. CDR3 nucleotide sequence: TGTGCCAGCAGTGACTCGGGACAGGGGGCTGGTGAAGCTTTCTTT. Translation: CASSDSGQGAGEAFF.

The chain has TRBV3-1 and TRBJ1-2; D not certain. V lost 3 bases to trimming and J lost 5 bases, with 16 bases between them. This CDR3 has 15 residues. CDR1 LGHDT and CDR2 YNNKEL come from the germline V gene (reference sequence). The CDR3 nucleotides are TGTGCCAGCAGCCAGACCTCGGTCTATCTGTATGGCTACACCTTC. It encodes CASSQTSVYLYGYTF.

This clonotype was detected ten times or more. The chain combines TRBV4-3 with TRBJ2-7; 8 bases are a match to TRBD2. The germline CDR1 and CDR2 sequences are LGHNA and YSLEER. Trimming removed 4 bases from V and 3 bases from J; junction bases left unmatched: 8. The CDR3 is made up of 15 amino acids. The CDR3 reads CASSPTSALLYEQYF. The CDR3 nucleotides read TGCGCCAGCAGCCCGACTAGCGCGCTCCTCTACGAGCAGTACTTC.

The chain uses TRBV5-1 and TRBJ2-5; maybe TRBD2 (5 bases). Trimming took 2 bases from V and 1 from J, leaving 9 bases between them. CDR1 SGHRS and CDR2 YFSETQ come from the germline V gene. This CDR3 contains 14 residues. In DNA, the CDR3 is TGCGCCAGCAGCTTCGAGGGCGGCCAAGAGACCCAGTACTTC. Protein sequence: CASSFEGGQETQYF.

This clonotype occurred a few times. This chain joins TRBV20-1 and TRBJ2-1; D may match TRBD1 or TRBD2 (5 bases each). Germline V gives CDR1 DFQATT, CDR2 SNEGSKA (reference sequence). V gave up 0 bases and J gave up 5 bases, with 17 bases separating them. This CDR3 spans 16 amino acids. The CDR3, as DNA: TGCAGTGCTAGAGATGGGGCCGGGACGTTGGACAATGAGCAGTTCTTC. Protein product: CSARDGAGTLDNEQFF.

This clonotype was detected a few times. The CDR3 DNA sequence: TGTGCCAGCAGTTTAAGGAGCGAGCAGTACTTC. Its translation is CASSLRSEQYF. The chain uses TRBV12-3 or TRBV12-4 and TRBJ2-7; D uncertain. V dropped 2 bases and J dropped 6 bases, with 5 bases sitting between them. There are 11 residues in the CDR3.

The CDR3, as DNA: TGTGCCAGCTCACCCACCGTGGGGTCCTCCTCCTACGAGCAGTACTTC. Its translation is CASSPTVGSSSYEQYF. The rearrangement uses TRBV18 and TRBJ2-7; no definite D call. The germline gives CDR1 KGHSH, CDR2 LQKENI. The V end lost 3 bases, the J end lost 0 bases, and 15 bases lay between the germline ends. The CDR3 is 16 residues long.

This clonotype was counted many times. DNA for the CDR3: TGTGCCAGCAGTTTACCCCTAGGACAGGGCAGCACTGAAGCTTTCTTT. Translated: CASSLPLGQGSTEAFF. The chain has TRBV12-3 or TRBV12-4 and TRBJ1-1; TRBD1 matches at 8 bases. After removal of 2 bases from V and 4 bases from J, the junction contained 9 bases not matched to a gene. The CDR3 is 16 amino acids.

This clonotype has a handful of counts. V usage is TRBV24-1 and J usage is TRBJ2-1; TRBD2 agrees at 8 bases. The CDR3 is 15 residues long. With 4 bases clipped from V and 4 bases from J, the junction kept 5 bases outside the gene matches. Per the germline V gene, CDR1 is KGHDR and CDR2 is SFDVKD. CDR3: CATSDTAGEYNEQFF. CDR3 sequence (DNA): TGTGCCACCAGTGACACAGCGGGAGAGTACAATGAGCAGTTCTTC.

The chain combines TRBV5-1 with TRBJ2-5; 8 bases are a match to TRBD2. Germline-derived CDR1 and CDR2 are SGHRS and YFSETQ. The CDR3 length is 17 residues. V dropped 0 bases and J dropped 1; count of bases not matched to a gene: 8. The CDR3 sequence: CASSLAGRGGLQETQYF. The CDR3 region has the DNA TGCGCCAGCAGCTTGGCCGGGAGGGGTGGTCTCCAAGAGACCCAGTACTTC.

This clonotype was observed a handful of times. The chain couples TRBV28 to TRBJ2-7, with D possibly matching TRBD2 (5 bases). V was clipped by 5 bases and J by 5 bases, with 19 bases between them. The germline CDR1 and CDR2 sequences are MDHEN and SYDVKM. This CDR3 comprises 15 residues. The CDR3 bases are TGTGCCAGCAGTCCCCCCGGCCTGAAGCGGAACGAGCAGTACTTC. Its translation is CASSPPGLKRNEQYF. The full variable domain, in which reference TRBV28 and TRBJ2-7 provide the parts outside the CDR3, is DVKVTQSSRYLVKRTGEKVFLECVQDMDHENMFWYRQDPGLGLRLIYFSYDVKMKEKGDIPEGYSVSREKKERFSLILESASTNQTSMYLCASSPPGLKRNEQYFGPGTRLTVT.

The table lists this clonotype with many counts. The DNA for the CDR3 is TGTGCCAGCAGTTTAGGAATGGGACTAGCGGGAATGCAGGAGCAGTTCTTC. Translating gives CASSLGMGLAGMQEQFF. This chain joins TRBV12-3 or TRBV12-4 and TRBJ2-1; 13 bases map to TRBD2. CDR3 length equals 17 residues. V gave up 1 base and J gave up 10 bases; unmatched junction bases: 10.

The rearrangement uses TRBV27 and TRBJ2-7; maybe TRBD2 (6 bases). Per the germline V gene, CDR1 is MNHEY and CDR2 is SMNVEV (reference sequence). V was trimmed by 5 bases and J by 2 bases, leaving 16 bases between them. There are 15 residues in the CDR3. CDR3 sequence (DNA): TGTGCCAGCAGTCCATCCCGGGACTTCCCCTACGAGCAGTACTTC. Residues: CASSPSRDFPYEQYF.

J is TRBJ1-3 and V is TRBV4-2; 7 bases match TRBD1. This CDR3 contains 16 residues. Per the germline V gene, CDR1 is LGHNA and CDR2 is YNFKEQ. Trimming cost V 2 bases and J 2 bases; bases outside gene matches: 6. The CDR3 nucleotides are TGTGCCAGCAGCCAACAAGCAGGGGGAGCTGGAAACACCATATATTTT. This codes for CASSQQAGGAGNTIYF.

This clonotype has only a few counts. The chain combines TRBV7-9 with TRBJ1-2, with 9 bases identical to TRBD1. The CDR3 has 17 residues. After removal of 4 bases from V and 4 bases from J, the junction contained 13 bases not matched to a gene. The germline V gene has CDR1 SEHNR and CDR2 FQNEAQ (reference sequence). CDR3 amino acids: CASSSAAGTGGTYGYTF. The CDR3 coding sequence is TGTGCCAGCAGCTCGGCTGCGGGTACAGGGGGCACCTATGGCTACACCTTC.

This clonotype was picked up many times. CDR3 loop: CASSLLGTEAFF. Written as DNA, the CDR3 is TGTGCCAGCAGTTTACTGGGGACTGAAGCTTTCTTT. The chain employs TRBV12-3 or TRBV12-4 and TRBJ1-1; D not certain. The ends were cut back, 2 bases at V and 5 bases at J, with 6 bases in the middle. The length of the CDR3 is 12 residues.

The table lists this clonotype with many counts. This chain joins TRBV10-1 and TRBJ2-7, with TRBD2 matching over 13 bases. The junction had 0 bases not matched to a gene; V was cut back by 0 bases and J by 4 bases. CDR3 size: 15 residues. Germline CDR1 and CDR2: WNHNN and SYGVQD (reference sequence). The CDR3 nucleotides read TGCGCCAGCAGTGAGTCGACTAGCGGGGGGTACGAGCAGTACTTC. Translation gives CASSESTSGGYEQYF.